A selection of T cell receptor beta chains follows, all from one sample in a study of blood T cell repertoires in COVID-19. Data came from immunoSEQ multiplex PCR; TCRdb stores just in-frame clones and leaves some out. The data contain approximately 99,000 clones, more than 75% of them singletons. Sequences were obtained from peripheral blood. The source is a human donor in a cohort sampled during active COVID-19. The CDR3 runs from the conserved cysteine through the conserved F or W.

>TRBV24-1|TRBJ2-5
CATSDFSIDRRETQYF
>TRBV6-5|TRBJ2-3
CASNRNPGDTQYF
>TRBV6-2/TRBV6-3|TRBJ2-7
CASSLPGGSSYEQYF
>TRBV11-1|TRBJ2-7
CASSPGLRTDEQYF
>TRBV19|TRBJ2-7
CASSIRSGAASSYEQYF
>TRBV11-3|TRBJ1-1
CASSWSQGAEAFF
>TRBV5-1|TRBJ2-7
CASSDGGRYEQYF
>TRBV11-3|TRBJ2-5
CASSLGSGLEETQYF
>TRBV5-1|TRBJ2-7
CASSLWQGPYEQYF
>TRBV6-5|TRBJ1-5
CASNFDRSNQPQHF
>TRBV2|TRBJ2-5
CASSGSSGSVGETQYF
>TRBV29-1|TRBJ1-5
CSVGGNQPQHF
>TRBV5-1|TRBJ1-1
CASSLYANRDTEAFF
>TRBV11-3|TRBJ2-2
CASSKGQGWGTGELFF
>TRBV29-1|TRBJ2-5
CSVVPEETQYF
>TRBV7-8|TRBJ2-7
CASTPSREGRPPNEQYF
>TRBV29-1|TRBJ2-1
CSVAQREELEQFF
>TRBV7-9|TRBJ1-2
CASSLGIARANYGYTF
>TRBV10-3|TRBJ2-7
CAIRGTSGRNEQYF
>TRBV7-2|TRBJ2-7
CASSLSRNGGSSYEQYF
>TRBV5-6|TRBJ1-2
CASSLDFGQGLVGYTF
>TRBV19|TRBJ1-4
CASSIDPPGSNEKLFF
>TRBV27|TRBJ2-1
CASRLAALGEQFF
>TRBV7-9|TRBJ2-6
CASSLGTSAANVLTF
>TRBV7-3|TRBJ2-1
CASSLTLAGYNEQFF
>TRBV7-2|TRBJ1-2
CASSLSGGGYGYTF
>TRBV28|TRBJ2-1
CASSLVTSGSNEQFF